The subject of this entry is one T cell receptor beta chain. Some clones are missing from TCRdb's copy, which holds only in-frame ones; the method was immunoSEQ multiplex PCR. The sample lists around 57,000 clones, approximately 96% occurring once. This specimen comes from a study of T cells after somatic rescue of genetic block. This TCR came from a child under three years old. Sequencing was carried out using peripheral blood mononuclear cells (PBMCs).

The CDR3 spells CASITSGSSYEQYF. CDR3 nucleotide sequence: TGTGCCAGCATAACTAGCGGGAGCTCCTACGAGCAGTACTTC. The chain joins TRBV6-6 to TRBJ2-7; 11 bases map to TRBD2. Trimming removed 7 bases from V and 0 bases from J; junction bases left unmatched: 2. The CDR3 totals 14 residues. Germline lookup yields CDR1 MNHNY and CDR2 SVGAGI (reference sequence).